This TCR beta chain was obtained from a study of cytomegalovirus exposure and HLA in healthy donors. Study-wide results and caveats: When a later analysis was performed, an Asian-associated ancestry cluster reportedly had fewer N-insertions than the approximately 680-donor mean.

Use of 60 Vbeta and 13 Jbeta primers characterized the PCR. Produced via immunoSEQ multiplex PCR; TCRdb's table is partial and in-frame only. The sample consists of around 100,000 clones, around 76% of them appearing once. A note on this clone: The antigen remains unidentified.

Trimming removed 3 bases at V and 0 bases at J, with 9 bases between. Germline lookup yields CDR1 SEHNR and CDR2 FQNEAQ (reference sequence). This CDR3 region has 15 residues. The sequence derives from a woman aged 55-70 years in good health and CMV-seropositive. Source material: PBMCs. The V and J genes are TRBV7-9 and TRBJ1-5; the D is unclear. CDR3 sequence: CASSFSSVSNQPQHF. CDR3 in DNA: TGTGCCAGCAGCTTTAGCTCAGTTAGCAATCAGCCCCAGCATTTT.